The 20 T cell receptor beta chains below all came from one sample that was sequenced in a study of OX40 agonist ivuxolimab in advanced cancers. The table came from immunoSEQ multiplex PCR; TCRdb's copy has only in-frame clones and leaves some out. The table shows fewer than 90,000 clones, with around nine tenths occurring only once. The sequences come from CD4+ or CD8+ T cells sorted from blood, collected in a trial of the OX40 agonist ivuxolimab. These receptor sequences come from an adult with an advanced solid tumor such as melanoma, head and neck, liver or kidney cancer.

This chain joins TRBV11-2 and TRBJ2-7; D possibly corresponds to TRBD2 (7 bases). The CDR3 spans 14 residues. The V end was cut by 3 bases, the J end by 3 bases, with 12 bases between. Germline CDR1 is SGHAT and CDR2 is FQNNGV. Here the CDR3 reads CASSLGGLGYEQYF. Written as DNA, the CDR3 is TGTGCCAGCAGCTTGGGGGGGCTCGGCTACGAGCAGTACTTC.

The V gene is TRBV7-2, the J gene TRBJ1-6; D is unresolved. The V gene's germline CDR1 is SGHTA and CDR2 FQGNSA. V lost 1 base to trimming and J lost 6 bases, with 7 bases between them. The CDR3 extends over 14 amino acids. The CDR3 loop reads CASSLGTANSPLHF. The DNA for the CDR3 is TGTGCCAGCAGCTTAGGGACTGCTAATTCACCCCTCCACTTT.

V and J are TRBV5-1 and TRBJ1-1, with D maybe TRBD1 (6 bases). CDR3 size: 16 residues. Germline V lookup: CDR1 SGHRS, CDR2 YFSETQ. V was shortened by 5 bases and J by 4 bases, with 21 bases between the two germline ends. The DNA for the CDR3 is TGCGCCAGCAGTTTCACCTTAACATCAGGGGTCACTGAAGCTTTCTTT. It is translated as CASSFTLTSGVTEAFF.

CDR3 loop: CASSTYGEHEQYF. The CDR3, as DNA: TGTGCCAGCAGCACCTATGGGGAACACGAGCAGTACTTC. J is TRBJ2-7 and V is TRBV5-6; D is unresolved. Deletions cut 4 bases from V and 5 bases from J, with 13 bases between. The germline CDR1 and CDR2 sequences are SGHDT and YYEEEE. This CDR3 has 13 amino acids.

The chain uses TRBV15 and TRBJ2-5; TRBD2 agrees at 7 bases. The CDR3 is made up of 14 amino acids. The junction had 7 bases not matched to a gene; V was cut back by 1 base and J by 8 bases. Germline V CDR1 and CDR2: LNHNV, YYDKDF (reference sequence). The CDR3 protein is CATSRVTTGGTQYF. In nucleotides, the CDR3 is TGTGCCACCAGCAGAGTAACAACGGGAGGAACCCAGTACTTC.

This chain connects TRBV5-1 to TRBJ1-5, with 8 bases fitting TRBD1. Unmatched junction bases numbered 3, after V lost 3 bases and J lost 4 bases. Germline loops: CDR1 SGHRS, CDR2 YFSETQ. The CDR3 spans 14 residues. The CDR3 protein is CASSWGTGNQPQHF. In DNA, the CDR3 is TGCGCCAGCAGCTGGGGGACAGGAAATCAGCCCCAGCATTTT. Variable domain in full (rest from reference TRBV5-1 and TRBJ1-5): KAGVTQTPRYLIKTRGQQVTLSCSPISGHRSVSWYQQTPGQGLQFLFEYFSETQRNKGNFPGRFSGRQFSNSRSEMNVSTLELGDSALYLCASSWGTGNQPQHFGDGTRLSIL.

The chain recombines TRBV7-3 with TRBJ1-5, with 7 nucleotides matching TRBD1. The V and J ends lost 3 bases and 5 bases, in that order; junction bases with no gene match: 7. This CDR3 is built from 15 residues. Germline CDR1 reads SGHTA; CDR2 reads FQGTGA. The CDR3, as DNA: TGTGCCAGCAGCTTTAGACAGGGCGGGGATCAGCCCCAGCATTTT. Protein: CASSFRQGGDQPQHF. The whole variable domain, filled in from reference TRBV7-3 and TRBJ1-5, reads GAGVSQTPSNKVTEKGKYVELRCDPISGHTALYWYRQSLGQGPEFLIYFQGTGAADDSGLPNDRFFAVRPEGSVSTLKIQRTERGDSAVYLCASSFRQGGDQPQHFGDGTRLSIL.

Only a few counts were recorded for this clone. The rearrangement links TRBV18 to TRBJ1-1; 7 nucleotides line up with TRBD1. V was pared by 2 bases and J by 2 bases, with 5 bases of the junction left unmatched. The germline V gene encodes CDR1 KGHSH and CDR2 LQKENI. This CDR3 has 15 residues. CDR3 region: CASSPSQGSNTEAFF. CDR3 bases: TGTGCCAGCTCACCATCACAGGGGAGTAACACTGAAGCTTTCTTT.

The V call is TRBV5-1, the J call TRBJ2-6; 11 nucleotides align to TRBD1. The CDR3 sequence is 20 residues long. Per germline, CDR1 SGHRS and CDR2 YFSETQ. V gave up 3 bases and J gave up 4 bases; unmatched junction bases: 15. The CDR3 reads CASSSRTGGFFAAGANVLTF. The CDR3 DNA reads as TGCGCCAGCAGCTCCAGGACAGGGGGCTTCTTCGCAGCGGGGGCCAACGTCCTGACTTTC.

The CDR3 DNA follows: TGTGCCTGGTCCTTCGGAGTGACAGATACGCAGTATTTT. This encodes CAWSFGVTDTQYF. The rearrangement uses TRBV30 and TRBJ2-3; D uncertain. Germline CDR1 is GTSNPN and CDR2 is SVGIG (reference sequence). The V end was cut by 5 bases, the J end by 3 bases, with 12 bases between. The CDR3 runs 13 residues. The whole variable domain, filled in from reference TRBV30 and TRBJ2-3, reads SQTIHQWPATLVQPVGSPLSLECTVEGTSNPNLYWYRQAAGRGLQLLFYSVGIGQISSEVPQNLSASRPQDRQFILSSKKLLLSDSGFYLCAWSFGVTDTQYFGPGTRLTVL.

The chain links TRBV7-2 to TRBJ2-7; D gene uncertain. V lost 1 base and J lost 5, with 15 bases in between. This CDR3 is built from 15 residues. Looked up from germline, CDR1 is SGHTA and CDR2 is FQGNSA. The CDR3 loop reads CASSLVSGGRNEQYF. The CDR3 coding sequence is TGTGCCAGCAGCTTAGTGTCAGGCGGAAGAAACGAGCAGTACTTC.

The rearrangement uses TRBV5-6 and TRBJ2-7; 13 nucleotides line up with TRBD2. Germline CDR1 and CDR2: SGHDT and YYEEEE. The CDR3 is made up of 16 amino acids. V was pared by 4 bases and J by 6 bases, with 10 bases of the junction left unmatched. The CDR3 DNA is TGTGCCAGCAGCGGCCGGACTAGCGGGAGTAGGAGCGAGCAGTACTTC. As protein: CASSGRTSGSRSEQYF.

The V call is TRBV6-6, the J call TRBJ2-5, with 10 bases identical to TRBD1. With 2 bases clipped from V and 6 bases from J, the junction kept 6 bases outside the gene matches. The CDR3 totals 15 residues. The germline gives CDR1 MNHNY, CDR2 SVGAGI (reference sequence). This CDR3 reads CASSYDGQGGKTQYF. In DNA form, the CDR3 reads TGTGCCAGCAGTTACGACGGACAGGGGGGCAAGACCCAGTACTTC.

The chain links TRBV30 to TRBJ2-3; perhaps TRBD1 as D (6 bases). Germline V lookup: CDR1 GTSNPN, CDR2 SVGIG (reference sequence). This CDR3 comprises 14 residues. Trimming removed 2 bases at V and 4 bases at J, with 13 bases between. The CDR3 DNA is TGTGCCTGGAGTTCAGGGGTTGCCCCAGATACGCAGTATTTT. The encoded protein is CAWSSGVAPDTQYF.

The chain couples TRBV2 to TRBJ2-3, with 7 bases identical to TRBD2. V lost 5 bases and J lost 6; bases outside the gene matches: 8. Looked up from germline, CDR1 is SNHLY and CDR2 is FYNNEI. The CDR3 covers 14 residues. In DNA form, the CDR3 reads TGTGCCAGCAGTAAGGAGGGAGGGGTGGATACGCAGTATTTT. Its translation: CASSKEGGVDTQYF.

The chain has TRBV10-3 and TRBJ2-7, with TRBD1 identical over 8 bases. V was pared by 3 bases and J by 6 bases, with 1 base of the junction left unmatched. The V gene's germline CDR1 is ENHRY and CDR2 SYGVKD. The CDR3 sequence is 12 residues long. CDR3 amino acids: CAISEGTGEQYF. The CDR3 DNA is TGTGCCATCAGTGAAGGGACAGGCGAGCAGTACTTC.

This clone was recorded a few times. The genes are TRBV19 and TRBJ2-1; possibly TRBD2 for D (6 bases). V was pared by 10 bases and J by 10 bases, with 20 bases between. The CDR3 sequence is 13 residues long. The germline CDR1 and CDR2 sequences are LNHDA and SQIVND (reference sequence). The CDR3, as DNA: TGTGCCACAACAGGCGGGGTAACAAGGGAGCAGTTCTTC. Protein product: CATTGGVTREQFF.

This chain uses TRBV11-3 with TRBJ2-3; TRBD2 aligns across 9 bases. Germline assignment: CDR1 SGHNT and CDR2 YENEEA. The CDR3 is 16 amino acids. Trimming took 1 base from V and 2 from J; bases not matched to a gene: 4. The CDR3 sequence is CASSLGVAGDTDTQYF. The CDR3 DNA reads TGTGCCAGCAGCTTAGGAGTAGCGGGGGACACAGATACGCAGTATTTT.

This clone has just a few counts. The genes are TRBV7-9 and TRBJ2-3; D tentatively fits TRBD1 or TRBD2 (5 bases each). CDR3 length: 14 amino acids. Germline loops: CDR1 SEHNR, CDR2 FQNEAQ (reference sequence). V lost 4 bases and J lost 0, with 8 bases in between. The CDR3 spells CASSWGPSTDTQYF. As DNA, the CDR3 is TGTGCCAGCAGCTGGGGACCCAGCACAGATACGCAGTATTTT.

CDR3 protein: CASSLGGSGSYEQYF. CDR3 DNA sequence: TGTGCCAGCAGCTTGGGCGGGAGCGGTTCGTACGAGCAGTACTTC. This chain links TRBV5-8 with TRBJ2-7, with 7 bases lining up with TRBD2. With V trimmed by 0 bases and J by 4 bases, 7 bases remained unmatched. Germline CDR1 SGHTS, CDR2 YDEGEE. CDR3 length equals 15 residues.